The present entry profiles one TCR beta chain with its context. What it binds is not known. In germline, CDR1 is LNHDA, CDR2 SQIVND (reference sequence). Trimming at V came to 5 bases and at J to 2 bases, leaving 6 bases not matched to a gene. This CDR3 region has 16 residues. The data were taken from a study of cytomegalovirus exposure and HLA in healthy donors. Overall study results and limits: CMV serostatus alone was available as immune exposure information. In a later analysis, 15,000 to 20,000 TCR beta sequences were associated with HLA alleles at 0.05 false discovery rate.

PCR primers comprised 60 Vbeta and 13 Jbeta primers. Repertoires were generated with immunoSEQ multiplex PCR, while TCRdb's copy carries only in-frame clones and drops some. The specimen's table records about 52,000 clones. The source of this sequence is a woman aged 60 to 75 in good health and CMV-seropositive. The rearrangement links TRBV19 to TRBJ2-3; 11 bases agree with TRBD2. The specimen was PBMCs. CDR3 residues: CASSVLAGGLTDTQYF. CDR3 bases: TGTGCCAGTAGTGTCCTAGCGGGGGGCCTCACAGATACGCAGTATTTT. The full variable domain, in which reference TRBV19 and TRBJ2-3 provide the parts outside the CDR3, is DGGITQSPKYLFRKEGQNVTLSCEQNLNHDAMYWYRQDPGQGLRLIYYSQIVNDFQKGDIAEGYSVSREKKESFPLTVTSAQKNPTAFYLCASSVLAGGLTDTQYFGPGTRLTVL.